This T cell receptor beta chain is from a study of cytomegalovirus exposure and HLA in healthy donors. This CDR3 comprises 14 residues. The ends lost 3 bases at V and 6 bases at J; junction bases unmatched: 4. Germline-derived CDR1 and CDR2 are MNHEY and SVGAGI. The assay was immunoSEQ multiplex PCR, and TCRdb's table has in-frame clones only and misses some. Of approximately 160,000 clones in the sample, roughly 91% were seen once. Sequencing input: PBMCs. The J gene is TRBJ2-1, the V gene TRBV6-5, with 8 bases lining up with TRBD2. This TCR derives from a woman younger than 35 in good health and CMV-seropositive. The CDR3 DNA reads TGTGCCAGCAGTTATCTGCTAGCGGGCAATGAGCAGTTCTTC. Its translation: CASSYLLAGNEQFF.